This T cell receptor (beta chain) appears in the sequencing data of a study of OX40 agonist ivuxolimab in advanced cancers. With regard to the full study: Ivuxolimab was a fully human IgG2 agonistic monoclonal antibody targeting the costimulatory receptor OX40 (CD134). Patients were allowed to have had prior anti-PD-1, anti-PD-L1 or anti-CTLA-4 therapy, and 30% to 40% of the dose-escalation patients had been treated with checkpoint inhibitors. A male proportion of approximately 83% and a mean age of around 60 years, ranging from about 23 to 90, were recorded for the dose-escalation cohort. Among the 52 dose-escalation patients, some 20 had hepatocellular carcinoma, some 15 melanoma, 9 renal cell carcinoma and 9 head and neck cancer. The paper covers the monotherapy dose-escalation part of the phase I ivuxolimab trial, which included N of about 50 patients. The point of sequencing TCRbeta in the periphery was to test whether ivuxolimab changed TCR sequence diversity and drove clonal T-cell expansion. Intravenous ivuxolimab was administered to patients every 2 weeks at six dose levels: 0.01, 0.1, 0.3, 1.5, 3 and 10 mg/kg. Partial responses occurred in three dose-escalation patients, of whom one had hepatocellular carcinoma and two had cutaneous melanoma. Broad study findings and their caveats: Partial responders in the 0.1-3.0 mg/kg groups had among the lowest normalized peripheral clonal expansion, especially among CD8+ T cells. At doses from 0.1 to 3.0 mg/kg, clonal expansion was seen in both CD4+ and CD8+ blood T cells between baseline and week 6. Low levels of normalized T-cell clonal expansion were also seen in some patients who did not respond. After ivuxolimab, CD8+ T cells had more expanded clones than CD4+ T cells on average. The antigen specificity of the peripheral T cells that underwent clonal expansion was not determined.

Comment on this clone: Its antigen specificity is not known. Within one base of it there is no much larger clone, and no base qualities were kept.

The germline V gene specifies SQVTM as CDR1 and ANQGSEA as CDR2. Trimmed from V: 7 bases; trimmed from J: 4 bases; junction bases lacking a gene match: 9. Measured from the cysteine to the phenylalanine, the CDR3 is 15 residues long. The CDR3 DNA has 45 bases and is translated from base 1. Genomic DNA was extracted from sorted cells for sequencing of the TCRbeta CDR3 region. The immunoSEQ Assay was used for sequencing of TCRbeta CDR3 regions. Sourced from immuneACCESS, this table was stored by TCRdb with only in-frame sequences that have V and J called. A share of the clones is absent; for the studies checked, an unresolved V gene accounts for under half, and the remainder has no known explanation. This sample has tens of thousands of clones in its table, and about 79% of those were observed once. 30% to 40% of the sample is in the top ten clones. Patients with a history of autoimmune disease or receiving systemic immunosuppression were excluded from the trial. Peripheral blood for TCR sequencing was collected from all dose cohorts at baseline, on cycle 4 day 1, and on cycle 7 day 1. The samples were drawn from a first-in-human, open-label, multicenter phase I dose-escalation trial of ivuxolimab. Adults with locally advanced or metastatic melanoma, renal cell, hepatocellular, or head and neck squamous cell carcinoma were enrolled in the trial. Before TCR sequencing, CD4+ T cells and CD8+ T cells from peripheral blood were sorted into separate populations.

The source is an adult with an advanced solid tumor such as melanoma, head and neck, liver or kidney cancer. The sample in question was CD4+ or CD8+ T cells sorted from blood, obtained in a trial of the OX40 agonist ivuxolimab. This sequence uses TRBV29-1 and TRBJ2-1, with 11 junctional bases fitting TRBD1. The CDR3 is CSGTGQGAIYNEQFF. In nucleotide form, the sequence is TGCAGCGGGACTGGACAGGGGGCTATTTACAATGAGCAGTTCTTC.